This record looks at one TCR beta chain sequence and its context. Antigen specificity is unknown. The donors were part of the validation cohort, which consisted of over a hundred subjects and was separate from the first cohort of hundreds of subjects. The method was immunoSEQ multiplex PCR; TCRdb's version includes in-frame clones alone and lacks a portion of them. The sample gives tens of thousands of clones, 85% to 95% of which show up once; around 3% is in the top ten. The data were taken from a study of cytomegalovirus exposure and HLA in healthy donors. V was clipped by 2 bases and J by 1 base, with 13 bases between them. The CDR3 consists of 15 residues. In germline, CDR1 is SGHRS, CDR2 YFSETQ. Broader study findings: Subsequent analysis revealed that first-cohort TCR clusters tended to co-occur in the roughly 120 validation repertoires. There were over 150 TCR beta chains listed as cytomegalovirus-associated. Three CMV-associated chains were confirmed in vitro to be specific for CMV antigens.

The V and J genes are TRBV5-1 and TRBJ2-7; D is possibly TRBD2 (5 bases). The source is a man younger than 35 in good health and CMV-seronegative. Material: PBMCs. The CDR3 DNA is TGCGCCAGCAGCTTAGAGGGTATGAGGTCCTACGAGCAGTACTTC. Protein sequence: CASSLEGMRSYEQYF.